Shown below are 3 T cell receptor beta chains from a single sample sequenced in a study of vaccination and CD4 T cells after COVID-19 (dated by TCRdb to 2021 to 2024). The treatment or condition label corresponds to: approximately nine-day PBMC culture with coronavirus spike peptide pools or control peptides (ViraFEST assay). No antigen has been identified for these receptors. The method was PCR. The instrument was an Illumina iSeq 100. At the Johns Hopkins FTIC core, DNA from the cultured CD4+ T cells underwent TCR sequencing with the Oncomine TCR Beta short-read assay. The raw public reads went through TCRdb reprocessing: fastp at Q25, MiXCR clone calling, in-frame beta chains kept. Each CDR3 protein gets just one entry, which takes the most common genes and DNA from the rows behind it. The sample has 13,000 or so distinct CDR3 sequences on record, under 65% of them singletons. Clones ranked in the top ten supply around 15% of the sample.

Sequencing used CD4+ T cells from blood, cultured in vitro. The receptor source for this set is a human donor who had recovered from COVID-19.

The rearrangement joins TRBV20-1 to TRBJ2-5; weak D call: TRBD1 (7 bases). This CDR3 contains 15 residues. V was cut by 2 bases and J by 5 bases, with 18 bases left in between. CDR1 and CDR2 (germline): DFQATT, SNEGSKA (reference sequence). The CDR3 is CSARPLQGRWETQYF. CDR3 coding DNA: TGCAGTGCTAGACCTCTACAGGGGAGGTGGGAGACCCAGTACTTC.

The V and J genes are TRBV5-1 and TRBJ2-1; 8 bases map to TRBD2. Germline CDR1 reads SGHRS; CDR2 reads YFSETQ. Germline trimming cut 3 bases from V and 3 bases from J; bases unmatched to any gene: 8. The CDR3 has 16 residues. The CDR3, as DNA: TGCGCCAGCAGCTCCCGGGGTCGGGGGGGCTACAATGAGCAGTTCTTC. Translation: CASSSRGRGGYNEQFF.

This rearrangement joins TRBV28 to TRBJ2-7; TRBD2 aligns across 7 bases. The CDR3 totals 13 residues. J lost 2 bases, V lost 7 bases, and 5 bases had no gene match. Per the germline V gene, CDR1 is MDHEN and CDR2 is SYDVKM. For the CDR3, the DNA is TGTGCCAGCACAACTAGCGCAGCCTACGAGCAGTACTTC. It is translated as CASTTSAAYEQYF.